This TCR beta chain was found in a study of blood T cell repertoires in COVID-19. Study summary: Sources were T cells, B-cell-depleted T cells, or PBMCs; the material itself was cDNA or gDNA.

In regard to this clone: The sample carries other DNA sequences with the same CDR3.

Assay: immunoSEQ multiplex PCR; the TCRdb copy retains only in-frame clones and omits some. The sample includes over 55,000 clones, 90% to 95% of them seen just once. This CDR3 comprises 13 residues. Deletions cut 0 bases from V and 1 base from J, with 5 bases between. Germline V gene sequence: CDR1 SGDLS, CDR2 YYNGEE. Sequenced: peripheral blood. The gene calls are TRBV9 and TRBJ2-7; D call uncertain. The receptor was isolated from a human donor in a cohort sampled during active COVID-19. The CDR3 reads CASSVDSSYEQYF. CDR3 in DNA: TGTGCCAGCAGCGTAGATTCTTCCTACGAGCAGTACTTC.